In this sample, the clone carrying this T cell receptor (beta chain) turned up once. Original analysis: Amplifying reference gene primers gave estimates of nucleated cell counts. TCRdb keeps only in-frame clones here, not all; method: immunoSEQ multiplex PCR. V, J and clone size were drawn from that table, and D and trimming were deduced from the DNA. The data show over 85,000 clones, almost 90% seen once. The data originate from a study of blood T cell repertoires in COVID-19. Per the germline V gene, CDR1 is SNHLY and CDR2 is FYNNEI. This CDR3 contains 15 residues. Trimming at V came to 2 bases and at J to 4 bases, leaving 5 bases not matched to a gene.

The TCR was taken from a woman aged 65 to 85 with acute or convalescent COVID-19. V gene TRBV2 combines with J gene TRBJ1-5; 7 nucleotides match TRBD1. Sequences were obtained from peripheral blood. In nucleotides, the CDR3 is TGTGCCAGCAGTGAACAGGGGGATGGTAATCAGCCCCAGCATTTT. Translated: CASSEQGDGNQPQHF.